The 21 T cell receptor beta chains below were found in one sample sequenced in a study of T-cell memory formation after mild COVID-19 (dated by TCRdb to the early 2020s). The protocol used for the library was 5' RACE. Sequenced using an Illumina NovaSeq 6000. Through fastp at Q25 and MiXCR, TCRdb rebuilt clones from the public reads, retaining in-frame beta chains. Rows matching on CDR3 protein sequence are summarized as one entry with the most common DNA and genes. Counted in this sample were fewer than 350,000 distinct CDR3 sequences; about 13% of them appeared once. Over 20% of the sample is in the top ten clones. The specimen sequenced was PBMCs or a T cell subset sorted from them (not recorded which). The origin of the receptors is a man aged 18 to 35 who had mild COVID-19 (a few samples of this study predate the infection). The sample titles of this study are shuffled in the database, so cell type and time point are left out; the donor was told from shared clones.

The chain uses TRBV12-3 or TRBV12-4 and TRBJ2-1; no reliable D call. The CDR3 length is 14 residues. V dropped 2 bases and J dropped 2 bases, with 7 bases sitting between them. CDR3 protein: CASSLNGAYNEQFF. The CDR3 nucleotides read TGTGCCAGCAGTTTAAATGGGGCCTACAATGAGCAGTTCTTC.

J is TRBJ2-7 and V is TRBV28; tentatively, D is TRBD1 (6 bases). V lost 4 bases and J lost 4, with 14 bases in between. Germline assignment: CDR1 MDHEN and CDR2 SYDVKM. The CDR3 has 14 amino acids. CDR3 in DNA: TGTGCCAGCAGTTCCCGGGACAACAGTTACGAGCAGTACGTC. Translation gives CASSSRDNSYEQYV.

This chain uses TRBV7-9 with TRBJ2-3, with 12 positions matching TRBD2. The CDR3 contains 18 residues. From germline, CDR1 is SEHNR and CDR2 FQNEAQ (reference sequence). Losses at the gene ends were 4 bases for V and 1 base for J; bases not matched to a gene: 9. CDR3 loop: CASSSTSGGFYRTDTQYF. In DNA, the CDR3 is TGTGCCAGCAGCTCGACTAGCGGGGGCTTCTACCGCACAGATACGCAGTATTTT.

This clonotype has a handful of counts. The chain uses TRBV5-1 and TRBJ2-2, with TRBD1 matching over 7 bases. Germline assignment: CDR1 SGHRS and CDR2 YFSETQ. This CDR3 is 14 amino acids long. Trimming removed 1 base from V and 5 bases from J; junction bases left unmatched: 2. The CDR3 DNA follows: TGCGCCAGCAGCTTGCGCAGGGGGACCGGGGAGCTGTTTTTT. Translated: CASSLRRGTGELFF.

The chain employs TRBV30 and TRBJ2-5; no definite D call. V was shortened by 2 bases and J by 2 bases, with 12 bases between the two germline ends. This CDR3 contains 14 residues. Germline CDR1 GTSNPN, CDR2 SVGIG (reference sequence). The CDR3 DNA reads TGTGCCTGGAGTTTCGGTCCGGGTCAAGAGACCCAGTACTTC. Translating it yields CAWSFGPGQETQYF.

This clonotype was detected a few times. This sequence joins TRBV15 and TRBJ1-2; the D gene is possibly TRBD1 (6 bases). With 1 base removed from V and 4 bases from J, the gap between germline ends came to 13 bases. The germline CDR1 and CDR2 sequences are LNHNV and YYDKDF (reference sequence). The CDR3 runs to 15 residues. CDR3: CATSRAMGQSYGYTF. DNA for the CDR3: TGTGCCACCAGCAGAGCCATGGGACAATCCTATGGCTACACCTTC.

The chain employs TRBV20-1 and TRBJ1-5, with D hard to call. Per the germline V gene, CDR1 is DFQATT and CDR2 is SNEGSKA (reference sequence). The CDR3 runs 13 residues. V lost 3 bases and J 3 bases, leaving 9 bases between the germline ends. CDR3 amino acids: CSASIGANQPQHF. For the CDR3, the DNA is TGCAGTGCTAGTATCGGAGCCAATCAGCCCCAGCATTTT.

This clonotype was observed a few times. This chain links TRBV7-2 with TRBJ2-2; the D gene is possibly TRBD2 (7 bases). CDR3 length: 13 residues. Germline V gene lookup returns CDR1 SGHTA and CDR2 FQGNSA. V lost 10 bases, J lost 4 bases, and 13 bases lay in between. CDR3 nucleotide sequence: TGTGCCATGCCCGGGGGGCGCACCGGGGAGCTGTTTTTT. Translating it yields CAMPGGRTGELFF.

This clonotype appeared a few times. This rearrangement joins TRBV5-1 to TRBJ1-2; TRBD1 matches 8 bases. From germline, CDR1 is SGHRS and CDR2 YFSETQ. V lost 0 bases, J lost 6 bases, and 7 bases stayed unmatched. The CDR3 is made up of 15 amino acids. CDR3 nucleotides: TGCGCCAGCAGCTTGGGTTGGTCAGGGGGCGATGGCTACACCTTC. Protein product: CASSLGWSGGDGYTF. Full variable domain (rest looked up from reference TRBV5-1 and TRBJ1-2): KAGVTQTPRYLIKTRGQQVTLSCSPISGHRSVSWYQQTPGQGLQFLFEYFSETQRNKGNFPGRFSGRQFSNSRSEMNVSTLELGDSALYLCASSLGWSGGDGYTFGSGTRLTVV.

This clonotype was counted at least ten times. V usage is TRBV5-1 and J usage is TRBJ2-5; 7 nucleotides align to TRBD2. The CDR3 length is 15 residues. V shed 0 bases, J shed 3 bases, and the junction held 5 bases outside the gene matches. Germline V gives CDR1 SGHRS, CDR2 YFSETQ. The CDR3 nucleotides read TGCGCCAGCAGCTTGGCCGGACTAGTAAAAGAGACCCAGTACTTC. As protein: CASSLAGLVKETQYF.

The rearrangement joins TRBV6-6 to TRBJ2-3, with 8 bases that match TRBD1. V was pared by 0 bases and J by 9 bases, with 17 bases of the junction left unmatched. The CDR3 covers 18 residues. Per germline, CDR1 MNHNY and CDR2 SVGAGI (reference sequence). CDR3 in DNA: TGTGCCAGCAGTTACTCGACTCCCGGACAGGGCGTTTTGTGGACGCAGTATTTT. As protein: CASSYSTPGQGVLWTQYF.

The chain links TRBV20-1 to TRBJ2-5; D gene ambiguous. The V and J ends lost 0 bases and 0 bases respectively, with 2 bases between them. The length of the CDR3 is 12 residues. Per germline, CDR1 DFQATT and CDR2 SNEGSKA (reference sequence). CDR3 region: CSARENQETQYF. CDR3 DNA: TGCAGTGCTAGAGAAAACCAAGAGACCCAGTACTTC.

This clonotype was observed a handful of times. This chain connects TRBV7-9 to TRBJ1-2, with 7 bases that match TRBD1. The ends lost 4 bases at V and 8 bases at J; junction bases unmatched: 10. Germline V gene lookup returns CDR1 SEHNR and CDR2 FQNEAQ (reference sequence). CDR3 length: 14 residues. The CDR3: CASSSQGTRSGYTF. In DNA form, the CDR3 reads TGTGCCAGCAGCTCACAGGGGACCAGAAGCGGCTACACCTTC.

This clonotype was recorded a few times. The chain recombines TRBV5-6 with TRBJ1-5, with TRBD1 identical over 8 bases. The CDR3 has 12 residues. The V gene's germline CDR1 is SGHDT and CDR2 YYEEEE. J gave up 11 bases and V 4 bases, and 5 bases lay outside the gene matches. CDR3 in amino acids: CASSPGQGTQHF. CDR3 DNA sequence: TGTGCCAGCAGCCCCGGACAGGGAACCCAGCATTTT.

This clonotype has more than one count but fewer than ten. The rearrangement links TRBV7-9 to TRBJ2-2, with D possibly TRBD2 on 6 matching bases. Germline CDR1 reads SEHNR; CDR2 reads FQNEAQ (reference sequence). V shed 6 bases and J shed 4 bases, with 6 bases lying between them. This CDR3 has 12 residues. CDR3: CASRLATGELFF. As DNA, the CDR3 is TGTGCCAGCAGACTAGCCACCGGGGAGCTGTTTTTT.

The chain joins TRBV11-2 to TRBJ2-3, with D uncertain. This CDR3 comprises 14 residues. V dropped 3 bases and J dropped 5 bases, with 12 bases sitting between them. CDR1 is SGHAT and CDR2 is FQNNGV in the germline V gene. DNA for the CDR3: TGTGCCAGCAGCTTTCGTGCGGTGGGAGATACGCAGTATTTT. Its translation is CASSFRAVGDTQYF.

This clonotype was recorded a few times. The rearrangement links TRBV7-2 to TRBJ2-3; 9 bases agree with TRBD1. The CDR3 spans 15 residues. The junction had 5 bases not matched to a gene; V was cut back by 4 bases and J by 3 bases. CDR1 is SGHTA and CDR2 is FQGNSA in the germline V gene. The CDR3 DNA sequence: TGTGCCAGCAGCTCATGGACAGGGGAGACAGATACGCAGTATTTT. Residues: CASSSWTGETDTQYF.

The V and J genes are TRBV5-5 and TRBJ1-1, with D unresolved. Germline assignment: CDR1 SGHKS and CDR2 YYEKEE (reference sequence). The CDR3 is 16 residues long. The V end was cut by 0 bases, the J end by 5 bases, with 17 bases between. The CDR3 spells CASSLAWVSPLTEAFF. The CDR3 region has the DNA TGTGCCAGCAGCTTGGCCTGGGTTAGCCCCCTGACTGAAGCTTTCTTT.

In its sample, this clonotype was seen a few times. The genes are TRBV19 and TRBJ2-1, with D possibly TRBD1 on 6 matching bases. The CDR3 runs 15 residues. Germline V lookup: CDR1 LNHDA, CDR2 SQIVND (reference sequence). The V end was cut by 3 bases, the J end by 1 base, with 10 bases between. CDR3: CASSMAQGSYNEQFF. CDR3 coding DNA: TGTGCCAGTAGTATGGCTCAGGGGTCCTACAATGAGCAGTTCTTC.

V and J are TRBV27 and TRBJ1-1, with D uncertain. CDR1 is MNHEY, CDR2 SMNVEV, per germline (reference sequence). V lost 4 bases and J 3 bases, leaving 9 bases between the germline ends. The CDR3 totals 13 residues. The CDR3, as DNA: TGTGCCAGCAGTTCCAAAGGATACACTGAAGCTTTCTTT. It translates to CASSSKGYTEAFF.

The chain combines TRBV5-1 with TRBJ1-2; 7 bases agree with TRBD1. V was pared by 4 bases and J by 7 bases, with 10 bases of the junction left unmatched. This CDR3 contains 14 residues. Germline V gene data show CDR1 as SGHRS and CDR2 as YFSETQ. CDR3 residues: CASSARQGFFGYTF. CDR3 bases: TGCGCCAGCAGCGCGAGACAGGGTTTTTTTGGCTACACCTTC. Full variable domain (missing parts from reference TRBV5-1 and TRBJ1-2): KAGVTQTPRYLIKTRGQQVTLSCSPISGHRSVSWYQQTPGQGLQFLFEYFSETQRNKGNFPGRFSGRQFSNSRSEMNVSTLELGDSALYLCASSARQGFFGYTFGSGTRLTVV.